This T cell receptor beta chain comes out of a study of blood T cell repertoires in COVID-19. Study-wide background: Acute and convalescent COVID-19 samples came from the United States, Italy and Spain. PBMCs, B-cell-depleted T cells, or T cells provided the cDNA or gDNA that made up the material.

Original processing notes: Reference gene primer amplification gave estimated nucleated cell counts. Profiled with immunoSEQ multiplex PCR; TCRdb holds only in-frame clones, not every one. The DNA gave D and trimming, while V, J and clone size come from that table. The sample has approximately 470,000 clones; 75% to 90% are singletons. Trimming took 4 bases from V and 10 from J; bases not matched to a gene: 7. This CDR3 contains 14 residues. The germline V gene encodes CDR1 SNHLY and CDR2 FYNNEI. Sequenced input: peripheral blood. The gene calls are TRBV2 and TRBJ1-1; 12 bases map to TRBD1. This receptor was taken from a human donor in a cohort sampled during active COVID-19. The CDR3 coding sequence is TGTGCCAGCAGTGGATGGGGACAGGGGGCGCGAGCTTTCTTT. Its translation: CASSGWGQGARAFF.